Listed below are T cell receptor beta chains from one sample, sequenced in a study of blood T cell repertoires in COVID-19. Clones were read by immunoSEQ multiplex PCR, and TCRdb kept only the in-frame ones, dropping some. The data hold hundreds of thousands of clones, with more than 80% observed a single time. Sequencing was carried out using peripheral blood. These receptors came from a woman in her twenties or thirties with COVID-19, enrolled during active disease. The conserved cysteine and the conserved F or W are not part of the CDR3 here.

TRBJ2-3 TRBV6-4 ASSEASGSTDTQY
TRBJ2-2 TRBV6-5 ASSRSGPSTGELF
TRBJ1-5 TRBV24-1 ATSDRLGDQPQH
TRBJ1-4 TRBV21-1 ASTLNEKLF
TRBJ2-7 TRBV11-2 ASSLDVAGNYEQY
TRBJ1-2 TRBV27 ASSREGQGHGYT
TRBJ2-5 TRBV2 ASSSPWQETQY
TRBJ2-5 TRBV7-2 ASSPPKQETQY
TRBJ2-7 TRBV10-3 ATGTGDYEQY
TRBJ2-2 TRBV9 ASSAGGAIAGELF
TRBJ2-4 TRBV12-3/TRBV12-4 ASSLGGQSIQY
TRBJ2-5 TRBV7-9 ASSLQRELGTQY
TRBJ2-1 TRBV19 ASGLAGAGYNEQF
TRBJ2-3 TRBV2 ASSEQGAGTDTQY
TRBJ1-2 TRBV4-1 ASSQDVSLNYGYT
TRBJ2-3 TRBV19 ASSIGLADTQY